The 8 T cell receptor beta chains reported below all come from one sample, sequenced in a study of blood T cell repertoires in COVID-19. The protocol was immunoSEQ multiplex PCR, while the TCRdb copy is restricted to in-frame clones and leaves out a portion. This table has fewer than 65,000 clones, around four fifths appearing once. The sequencing sample was made of peripheral blood. All receptors come from a human donor in a cohort sampled during active COVID-19.

The chain links TRBV18 to TRBJ1-5; 8 positions match TRBD1. CDR1 KGHSH and CDR2 LQKENI come from the germline V gene. The CDR3 loop spans 17 amino acids. The junction had 14 bases not matched to a gene; V was cut back by 3 bases and J by 7 bases. CDR3 DNA sequence: TGTGCCAGCTCACCTTTCGACAGGGGAAGGGGCCCGCAGCCCCAGCATTTT. Translating it yields CASSPFDRGRGPQPQHF.

The chain combines TRBV5-1 with TRBJ2-7; D not resolved. Germline-derived CDR1 and CDR2 are SGHRS and YFSETQ. With 4 bases removed from V and 3 bases from J, the gap between germline ends came to 11 bases. This CDR3 contains 13 residues. DNA of the CDR3: TGCGCCAGCAGCATGAACTCCGACTACGAGCAGTACTTC. It specifies CASSMNSDYEQYF.

In this sample, this clone turned up many times. CDR3 nucleotide sequence: TGCAGCTCCAACTCAGGGTTGGGCTACACCTTC. It codes for CSSNSGLGYTF. The genes are TRBV29-1 and TRBJ1-2; TRBD1 might be the D (5 bases). The CDR3 runs to 11 residues. V dropped 8 bases and J dropped 8 bases, with 15 bases sitting between them. Germline assignment: CDR1 SQVTM and CDR2 ANQGSEA. Combining the CDR3 with reference TRBV29-1 and TRBJ1-2 gives the whole variable domain SAVISQKPSRDICQRGTSLTIQCQVDSQVTMMFWYRQQPGQSLTLIATANQGSEATYESGFVIDKFPISRPNLTFSTLTVSNMSPEDSSIYLCSSNSGLGYTFGSGTRLTVV.

The chain carries TRBV6-2 or TRBV6-3 and TRBJ2-7, with D unresolved. In germline, CDR1 is MNHEY, CDR2 SVGEGT. The CDR3 runs 13 residues. Trimming took 2 bases from V and 0 from J, leaving 5 bases between them. CDR3 region: CASSYHTSYEQYF. As DNA, the CDR3 is TGTGCCAGCAGTTACCACACCTCCTACGAGCAGTACTTC.

This chain links TRBV7-3 with TRBJ2-5; 15 nucleotides line up with TRBD2. J lost 4 bases, V lost 3 bases, and 3 bases had no gene match. Germline V gene data show CDR1 as SGHTA and CDR2 as FQGTGA. This CDR3 spans 16 amino acids. The CDR3 sequence is CASSLGTSGGRETQYF. CDR3 nucleotides: TGTGCCAGCAGCTTGGGGACTAGCGGGGGGCGAGAGACCCAGTACTTC.

The chain joins TRBV3-1 (or the pseudogene TRBV3-2) to TRBJ1-4; D uncertain. Trimming shortened V by 4 bases and J by 5 bases, and 5 bases separated the two germline ends. This CDR3 spans 12 amino acids. Germline CDR1 reads LGHDT; CDR2 reads YNNKEL (reference sequence). CDR3 in DNA: TGTGCCAGCAGCCCACGGAATGAAAAACTGTTTTTT. It yields the protein CASSPRNEKLFF.

Remarks on this clone: In the same sample, other DNA sequences code for this CDR3. J is TRBJ2-3 and V is TRBV9; possibly TRBD2 for D (6 bases). The CDR3 is 13 amino acids. The V gene lost 0 bases and the J gene lost 4 bases, with 6 bases spanning the gap. CDR1 and CDR2 from the germline V gene are SGDLS and YYNGEE. The CDR3: CASSVGGADTQYF. In DNA, the CDR3 is TGTGCCAGCAGCGTAGGCGGGGCAGATACGCAGTATTTT. The variable domain in full, completed from reference TRBV9 and TRBJ2-3, reads DSGVTQTPKHLITATGQRVTLRCSPRSGDLSVYWYQQSLDQGLQFLIQYYNGEERAKGNILERFSAQQFPDLHSELNLSSLELGDSALYFCASSVGGADTQYFGPGTRLTVL.

The J gene is TRBJ1-1, the V gene TRBV7-9; TRBD1 agrees at 7 bases. Unmatched junction bases numbered 3, after V lost 4 bases and J lost 1 base. The CDR3 has 14 residues. CDR1 SEHNR and CDR2 FQNEAQ come from the germline V gene (reference sequence). This CDR3 is CASSWGQQNTEAFF. As DNA, the CDR3 is TGTGCCAGCAGCTGGGGACAGCAGAACACTGAAGCTTTCTTT.